Reported below is one T cell receptor beta chain. This entry belongs to a study of cytomegalovirus exposure and HLA in healthy donors. Both 60 Vbeta primers and 13 Jbeta primers went into the PCR. TCRdb's copy holds only in-frame clones and misses some; the assay was immunoSEQ multiplex PCR. Among about 170,000 clones listed, approximately 84% were seen once. The CDR3 runs 16 residues. The ends lost 1 base at V and 9 bases at J; junction bases unmatched: 13. Germline V gene sequence: CDR1 SGHRS, CDR2 YFSETQ. J is TRBJ2-3 and V is TRBV5-1, with 8 bases aligning to TRBD1. This TCR was recovered from a woman between 45 and 60 years old in good health and CMV-seropositive. Sequencing input: PBMCs. The CDR3 DNA sequence: TGCGCCAGCAGCTTGACCCCACAGGGGGGCGGTGAGACGCAGTATTTT. Translating it yields CASSLTPQGGGETQYF. The full variable domain, with the rest looked up from reference TRBV5-1 and TRBJ2-3, is KAGVTQTPRYLIKTRGQQVTLSCSPISGHRSVSWYQQTPGQGLQFLFEYFSETQRNKGNFPGRFSGRQFSNSRSEMNVSTLELGDSALYLCASSLTPQGGGETQYFGPGTRLTVL.